Listed below are T cell receptor beta chains from one sample, sequenced in a study of T cell repertoires in ileal Crohn's disease. The data were produced by immunoSEQ multiplex PCR, yet TCRdb's version contains in-frame clones alone and is incomplete. The sample records about 16,000 clones, about 92% being singletons. The specimen was ileal tissue. Receptors were obtained from an adult with Crohn's disease. The conserved cysteine and the conserved F or W are not part of the CDR3 here. Each record gives: J gene, V gene, CDR3 protein.

j_call: TRBJ2-3
v_call: TRBV9
cdr3_aa: ASSPGGRVADTQY

j_call: TRBJ1-3
v_call: TRBV6-6
cdr3_aa: ASRRFSGNTIY

j_call: TRBJ1-1
v_call: TRBV5-1
cdr3_aa: ASSLERGVVPEAF

j_call: TRBJ2-7
v_call: TRBV19
cdr3_aa: ASSVGSGGPSYEQY

j_call: TRBJ2-7
v_call: TRBV7-6
cdr3_aa: ASSLKYEGAVYEQY

j_call: TRBJ2-3
v_call: TRBV11-2
cdr3_aa: ASSLGGYTDTQY

j_call: TRBJ1-2
v_call: TRBV5-6
cdr3_aa: ASSPLGAHRDYGYT

j_call: TRBJ1-1
v_call: TRBV4-1
cdr3_aa: ASSQPTGRTEAF

j_call: TRBJ2-5
v_call: TRBV7-3
cdr3_aa: ASSLNPGPTETQY

j_call: TRBJ1-6
v_call: TRBV11-2
cdr3_aa: ASSSEMNSPFH

j_call: TRBJ1-4
v_call: TRBV5-5
cdr3_aa: ASSLEGREGRSNEKLF

j_call: TRBJ2-5
v_call: TRBV9
cdr3_aa: ASSPVGRETQY